The clone carrying this T cell receptor beta chain has only a few counts. The record originates from a study of blood T cell repertoires in COVID-19. Turning to the study itself: T cells, B-cell-depleted T cells, or PBMCs supplied cDNA or gDNA.

CDR1 is MNHNY and CDR2 is SVGAGI in the germline V gene (reference sequence). The CDR3 loop spans 14 amino acids. V shed 4 bases and J 3 bases; nucleotides not matched to a gene: 4. Original methodology: Estimates of nucleated cell counts were drawn from the amplification of reference gene primers. Here immunoSEQ multiplex PCR was the method, and the copy in TCRdb shows in-frame clones only, minus some. The V and J calls and clone size were taken over from that table, and D and trimming were inferred from the DNA. The sample yields some 200,000 clones, 70% to 90% seen once. This receptor was identified in a middle-aged man with active or convalescent COVID-19. Source material: peripheral blood. The chain has TRBV6-6 and TRBJ1-2, with 8 bases matching TRBD1. CDR3 in DNA: TGTGCCAGCAGTTCCCCGACAGGGGACTATGGCTACACCTTC. It yields the protein CASSSPTGDYGYTF.